A single T cell receptor beta chain is shown here with its context. The antigen is undetermined. This sample is part of a study of cytomegalovirus exposure and HLA in healthy donors. This PCR relied on a set of 60 Vbeta primers and 13 Jbeta primers. Method: immunoSEQ multiplex PCR; TCRdb's copy keeps in-frame clones and lacks some. The table lists 70,000 to 100,000 clones, with 3.8% in the top ten. Whole-study findings and limits: Presence/absence comparisons presumed near-even sequencing depth among donors. The study put some 150 TCR beta chains on its list as cytomegalovirus-associated.

The CDR3 runs 15 residues. CDR1 is SGHTA, CDR2 FQGNSA, per germline. V was pared by 2 bases and J by 8 bases, with 4 bases of the junction left unmatched. Sequenced: PBMCs. The V call is TRBV7-2, the J call TRBJ1-6; TRBD1 agrees at 9 bases. The clonotype originates from a man younger than 30 in good health and CMV-seropositive. The CDR3 loop reads CASSLRTGDYSPLHF. The CDR3 nucleotides are TGTGCCAGCAGCTTAAGGACAGGGGATTATTCACCCCTCCACTTT.